This T cell receptor beta chain is drawn from a study of technical replicates of blood from four donors. As to this clone: An end of the junction does not agree with germline; a read error may underlie this.

The CDR3 extends over 11 amino acids. Germline assignment: CDR1 SQVTM and CDR2 ANQGSEA. The assay was immunoSEQ multiplex PCR, and TCRdb's table has in-frame clones only and misses some. The sample carries 60,000 to 70,000 clones, about 98% recorded once. V usage is TRBV29-1 and J usage is TRBJ2-1; D remains unclear. Sequenced: T cells isolated from PBMCs. The origin of this receptor is a human donor in good health. The CDR3 spells CSLESGVEQFF. In nucleotides, the CDR3 is TGCAGCCTTGAATCTGGAGTTGAGCAGTTCTTC.